These 19 T cell receptor beta chains originate from one sample sequenced in a study of T cell changes during pregnancy in multiple sclerosis. Method: immunoSEQ multiplex PCR; TCRdb's copy keeps in-frame clones and lacks some. This sample carries 40,000 to 50,000 clones, roughly 95% of them seen once, and the ten largest clones take around 0.31%. The sequencing here drew on CD4+ T cells from peripheral blood mononuclear cells, taken in the third trimester of pregnancy. Receptor source: a female donor with multiple sclerosis, enrolled in a pregnancy study.

The CDR3 is CASSRGGGENEKLFF. The CDR3 DNA reads TGTGCCAGCAGCCGCGGCGGGGGCGAGAATGAAAAACTGTTTTTT. The chain uses TRBV11-3 and TRBJ1-4, with D perhaps matching TRBD1 (6 bases). V shed 5 bases and J shed 5 bases, with 15 bases lying between them. Per germline, CDR1 SGHNT and CDR2 YENEEA. The CDR3 consists of 15 residues.

CDR3 residues: CASSLFYGTGLEKLFF. CDR3 sequence (DNA): TGTGCCAGCAGTTTATTTTACGGGACAGGTTTGGAAAAACTGTTTTTT. The chain is built from TRBV27 and TRBJ1-4; 8 nucleotides agree with TRBD1. The CDR3 contains 16 residues. V shed 1 base and J 8 bases; nucleotides not matched to a gene: 9. Germline V CDR1 and CDR2: MNHEY, SMNVEV (reference sequence).

V and J are TRBV15 and TRBJ2-3, with D possibly being TRBD2 (7 bases). Trimming took 1 base from V and 7 from J, leaving 15 bases between them. Germline assignment: CDR1 LNHNV and CDR2 YYDKDF (reference sequence). The CDR3 is 15 amino acids. The CDR3: CATSRVGGGPNTQYF. In DNA form, the CDR3 reads TGTGCCACCAGCAGAGTTGGGGGGGGGCCGAATACGCAGTATTTT.

The chain couples TRBV19 to TRBJ1-5, with D unresolved. Trimming left V 2 bases short and J 6 bases short, with 11 bases between. Germline loops: CDR1 LNHDA, CDR2 SQIVND (reference sequence). The CDR3 is 14 residues long. The CDR3 loop reads CASSISGATQPQHF. The CDR3 region has the DNA TGTGCCAGTAGTATATCGGGAGCTACTCAGCCCCAGCATTTT.

V is TRBV30 and J is TRBJ1-1; D is possibly TRBD1 (6 bases). The germline V and J ends were trimmed by 4 bases and 6 bases, with 36 bases remaining between them. Germline lookup yields CDR1 GTSNPN and CDR2 SVGIG (reference sequence). CDR3 length: 20 amino acids. The CDR3 loop reads CAWNSYRVNLSWARLAEAFF. The CDR3 DNA follows: TGTGCCTGGAACTCTTACAGGGTGAACTTGTCTTGGGCGCGGTTAGCTGAAGCTTTCTTT.

The rearrangement uses TRBV30 and TRBJ2-7, with TRBD2 identical over 7 bases. Germline CDR1 and CDR2: GTSNPN and SVGIG (reference sequence). V trimming: 2 bases; J trimming: 2 bases; junction bases outside the gene matches: 6. The CDR3 has 14 amino acids. The CDR3, as DNA: TGTGCCTGGAGTTGGGAAGCGGGGCCCTACGAGCAGTACTTC. As protein: CAWSWEAGPYEQYF.

In this sample, this clone turned up once. J is TRBJ2-7 and V is TRBV6-1; D is undetermined. The V gene's germline CDR1 is MNHNS and CDR2 SASEGT. The V end was cut by 3 bases, the J end by 3 bases, with 15 bases between. CDR3 length: 15 residues. The DNA for the CDR3 is TGTGCCAGCAGTGATGCTTTTCTGATCTACTACGAGCAGTACTTC. Protein: CASSDAFLIYYEQYF.

This chain joins TRBV29-1 and TRBJ2-2, with 8 bases matching TRBD1. The germline CDR1 and CDR2 sequences are SQVTM and ANQGSEA. The CDR3 sequence is 13 residues long. J lost 4 bases, V lost 4 bases, and 2 bases had no gene match. The DNA for the CDR3 is TGCAGCGTTGCAGGGGGCGTCACCGGGGAGCTGTTTTTT. This gives the protein CSVAGGVTGELFF.

J is TRBJ2-1 and V is TRBV5-4; TRBD2 matches 7 bases. CDR3 length: 15 amino acids. V gave up 0 bases and J gave up 5 bases; unmatched junction bases: 5. Germline-derived CDR1 and CDR2 are SGHNT and YYREEE (reference sequence). The CDR3 sequence is CASSLVGLADNEQFF. CDR3 DNA: TGTGCCAGCAGCTTGGTAGGTCTAGCGGACAATGAGCAGTTCTTC. The whole variable domain, filled in from reference TRBV5-4 and TRBJ2-1, reads ETGVTQSPTHLIKTRGQQVTLRCSSQSGHNTVSWYQQALGQGPQFIFQYYREEENGRGNFPPRFSGLQFPNYSSELNVNALELDDSALYLCASSLVGLADNEQFFGPGTRLTVL.

This chain joins TRBV11-1 and TRBJ2-7; 8 bases are a match to TRBD2. CDR1 is SGHAT and CDR2 is FQDESV in the germline V gene (reference sequence). Trimming removed 5 bases from V and 5 bases from J; junction bases left unmatched: 8. The CDR3 covers 14 residues. Written as DNA, the CDR3 is TGTGCCAGCAGCCAGATCGGACTAGCCGACGAGCAGTACTTC. This codes for CASSQIGLADEQYF.

The V and J genes are TRBV19 and TRBJ1-3, with 7 bases lining up with TRBD1. This CDR3 has 16 residues. The J segment lost 4 bases and the V segment lost 6 bases, leaving 12 bases of the junction unmatched. Germline V CDR1 and CDR2: LNHDA, SQIVND (reference sequence). Written as DNA, the CDR3 is TGTGCCAGTAGAAGACAGGGTTCAGGAATCGGAAACACCATATATTTT. This encodes CASRRQGSGIGNTIYF.

The chain couples TRBV7-8 to TRBJ1-1; 9 nucleotides agree with TRBD1. The CDR3 is 17 residues long. With 1 base clipped from V and 4 bases from J, the junction kept 10 bases outside the gene matches. The germline gives CDR1 SGHVS, CDR2 FQNEAQ. The CDR3 protein is CASSLVSGQGLVTEAFF. The CDR3 region has the DNA TGTGCCAGCAGCTTAGTGTCGGGACAGGGATTAGTCACTGAAGCTTTCTTT.

The chain links TRBV7-9 to TRBJ1-1; 10 nucleotides match TRBD1. This CDR3 has 15 residues. Per germline, CDR1 SEHNR and CDR2 FQNEAQ (reference sequence). The V and J ends lost 5 bases and 7 bases, in that order; junction bases with no gene match: 10. In DNA form, the CDR3 reads TGTGCCAGCAGCATTAGGGACAGGGGAGGGGATGAAGCTTTCTTT. This translates into CASSIRDRGGDEAFF.

The CDR3 nucleotides read TGTGCCTGGAGTGACAGGGGGGTGTCTGGGGCCAACGTCCTGACTTTC. Its protein product is CAWSDRGVSGANVLTF. J is TRBJ2-6 and V is TRBV30; 8 nucleotides line up with TRBD1. This CDR3 has 16 amino acids. V dropped 1 base and J dropped 1; count of bases not matched to a gene: 3. Germline V gives CDR1 GTSNPN, CDR2 SVGIG (reference sequence).

This rearrangement joins TRBV19 to TRBJ2-7; D is ambiguous. With 3 bases removed from V and 5 bases from J, the gap between germline ends came to 11 bases. The CDR3 is made up of 13 amino acids. Germline loops: CDR1 LNHDA, CDR2 SQIVND (reference sequence). CDR3 nucleotides: TGTGCCAGTAGTATTAGTTCGGTAGACGAGCAGTACTTC. This encodes CASSISSVDEQYF.

V gene TRBV18 combines with J gene TRBJ2-1, with D possibly matching TRBD2 (6 bases). V was pared by 4 bases and J by 4 bases, with 14 bases between. This CDR3 contains 15 residues. Per the germline V gene, CDR1 is KGHSH and CDR2 is LQKENI. The chain's CDR3 is CASSLGVAEYNEQFF. CDR3 nucleotides: TGTGCCAGCTCACTAGGAGTAGCGGAGTACAATGAGCAGTTCTTC.

The V and J genes are TRBV7-9 and TRBJ2-2; D unresolved. The CDR3 extends over 17 amino acids. Trimming stripped 3 bases from V and 0 bases from J, with 14 bases between. From germline, CDR1 is SEHNR and CDR2 FQNEAQ (reference sequence). The CDR3 DNA reads as TGTGCCAGCAGCTTTACCCGACAAAGGTCGAACACCGGGGAGCTGTTTTTT. Translation gives CASSFTRQRSNTGELFF.

The chain joins TRBV19 to TRBJ2-7; 7 positions agree with TRBD1. The trim removed 6 bases at V and 7 bases at J, leaving 12 bases unmatched. Germline values: CDR1 LNHDA, CDR2 SQIVND (reference sequence). This CDR3 contains 14 residues. The CDR3 sequence: CASRPTGPTGEQYF. As DNA, the CDR3 is TGTGCCAGTAGGCCGACAGGGCCCACGGGGGAGCAGTACTTC.

The V call is TRBV28, the J call TRBJ2-3; TRBD1 might be the D (5 bases). The CDR3 spans 15 residues. CDR1 is MDHEN and CDR2 is SYDVKM in the germline V gene. V dropped 3 bases and J dropped 5 bases, with 15 bases sitting between them. The CDR3 sequence: CASSLASRAIDTQYF. The CDR3 DNA reads as TGTGCCAGCAGTTTGGCAAGCAGGGCGATAGATACGCAGTATTTT.